This T cell receptor (beta chain) was identified in a study of beta chain features in type 1 diabetes. The wider study: Regarding age, gender and cell yields, patients proved similar to healthy donors. Sorted cells numbering roughly 100,000,000 were examined across all samples.

Comments on this clone: The antigen is unknown.

All of the isolated RNA was reverse transcribed, so expressed TCRB transcripts were sequenced. The assay was immunoSEQ multiplex PCR, and TCRdb's table has in-frame clones only and misses some. This table holds around 430,000 clones, approximately 31% found once. The V segment lost 3 bases and the J segment 8 bases; nucleotides outside the gene matches: 7. The CDR3 runs 14 residues. Germline V gives CDR1 SGHVS, CDR2 FQNEAQ. Broader study findings: Patients and controls would share equally any PCR tilt toward shorter templates.

The J gene is TRBJ2-4, the V gene TRBV7-8, with 7 bases aligning to TRBD2. Sequences were obtained from naive CD4+ T cells from blood. This TCR derives from a young man in good health. The chain's CDR3 is CASSFGTSEDIQYF. CDR3 nucleotide sequence: TGTGCCAGCAGCTTCGGAACTAGCGAAGACATTCAGTACTTC.